This T cell receptor (beta chain) was sequenced in a study of neoadjuvant anti-PD-1 for oral cavity cancer. The germline CDR1 and CDR2 sequences are SGHNT and YYREEE (reference sequence). Trimming shortened V by 4 bases and J by 6 bases, and 11 bases separated the two germline ends. The length of the CDR3 is 13 residues. Assay: immunoSEQ multiplex PCR; the TCRdb copy retains only in-frame clones and omits some. The table includes tens of thousands of clones, around four fifths detected once. The V gene is TRBV5-4, the J gene TRBJ2-1; a weak D match, TRBD1 (6 bases). The source is a person aged 35 to 85 with oral cavity squamous cell carcinoma. Here the sequenced sample was PBMCs, taken before nivolumab (anti-PD-1) treatment. CDR3 nucleotide sequence: TGTGCCAGCAGCCCTGACAGGATCAATGAGCAGTTCTTC. Its protein product is CASSPDRINEQFF.